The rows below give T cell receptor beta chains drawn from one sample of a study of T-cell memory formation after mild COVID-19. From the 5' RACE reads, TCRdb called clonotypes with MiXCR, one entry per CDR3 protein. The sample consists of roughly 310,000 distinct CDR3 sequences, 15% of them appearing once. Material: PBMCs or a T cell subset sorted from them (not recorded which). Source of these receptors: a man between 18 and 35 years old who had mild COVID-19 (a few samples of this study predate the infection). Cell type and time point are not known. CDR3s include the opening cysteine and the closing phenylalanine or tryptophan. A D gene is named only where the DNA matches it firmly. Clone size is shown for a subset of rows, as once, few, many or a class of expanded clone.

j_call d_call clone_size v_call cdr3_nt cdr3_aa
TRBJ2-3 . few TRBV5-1 TGCGCCAGCAGCTTGACTAGGCGCACAGATACGCAGTATTTT CASSLTRRTDTQYF
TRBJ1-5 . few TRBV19 TGTGCCAGTATAGGCGGTCCGATACAGCCCCAGCATTTT CASIGGPIQPQHF
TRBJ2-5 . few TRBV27 TGTGCCAGCAGTTCAAGAGTCGCAGGGGTTGGAGAGACCCAGTACTTC CASSSRVAGVGETQYF
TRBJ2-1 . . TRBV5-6 TGTGCCAGCAGCTTGCGAGCGGGTCAGTTCTTC CASSLRAGQFF
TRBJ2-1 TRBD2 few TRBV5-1 TGCGCCAGCAGCTTGGCGGGACTAGGAGGCAATGAGCAGTTCTTC CASSLAGLGGNEQFF
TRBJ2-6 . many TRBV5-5 TGTGCCAGCAGCTTATCACCCCACCCTAGGGGGTCTGGGGCCAACGTCCTGACTTTC CASSLSPHPRGSGANVLTF
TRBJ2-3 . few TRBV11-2 TGTGCCAGCAGCTTGGAGAACACAGATACGCAGTATTTT CASSLENTDTQYF
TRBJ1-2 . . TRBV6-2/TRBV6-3 TGTGCCAGCAGCTCGACCGCCCAGGGTAGAAACTATGGCTACACCTTC CASSSTAQGRNYGYTF
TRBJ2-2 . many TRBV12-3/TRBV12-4 TGTGCCAGCAGTTTTACCCGGACGACCGGGGAGCTGTTTTTT CASSFTRTTGELFF
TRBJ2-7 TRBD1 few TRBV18 TGTGCCAGCTCACCCCAGGACAGGGGCGGCTACGAGCAGTACTTC CASSPQDRGGYEQYF
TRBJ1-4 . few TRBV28 TGTGCCAGCAGTTCGGCCGGAGAGCAAAAACTGTTTTTT CASSSAGEQKLFF
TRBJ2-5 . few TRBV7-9 TGTGCCAGCACCGCCTCTGGGGGAGAGACCCAGTACTTC CASTASGGETQYF
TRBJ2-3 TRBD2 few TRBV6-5 TGTGCCAGCAGTTACTCGGGCGGGGGGGCGGAAGATACGCAGTATTTT CASSYSGGGAEDTQYF
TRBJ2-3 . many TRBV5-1 TGCGCCAGCAGCTTCAACACAGATACGCAGTATTTT CASSFNTDTQYF
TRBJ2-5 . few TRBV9 TGTGCCAGCAGCGTAAGCCAAGAGACCCAGTACTTC CASSVSQETQYF